This passage covers 9 T cell receptor beta chains from one sample sequenced in a study of monozygotic twins with inflammatory bowel disease. TCRdb re-called the 5' RACE reads, yielding one record per CDR3 amino acid sequence without DNA. This table lists approximately 400,000 distinct CDR3 sequences. Sequencing was performed on blood. Receptors originate from a human donor with ulcerative colitis or Crohn's disease, or a healthy co-twin of an affected twin (not recorded which).

The gene calls are TRBV27 and TRBJ2-7. CDR1 MNHEY and CDR2 SMNVEV come from the germline V gene (reference sequence). The CDR3 extends over 13 amino acids. The CDR3 sequence: CASRSQGFYEQYF.

The chain employs TRBV30 and TRBJ2-3. The CDR3 totals 11 residues. Per the germline V gene, CDR1 is GTSNPN and CDR2 is SVGIG (reference sequence). CDR3 loop: CAWSTGDTQYF.

The chain recombines TRBV15 with TRBJ2-1; with no DNA, the TCRdb D assignment of TRBD1 cannot be verified. The length of the CDR3 is 14 residues. The germline CDR1 and CDR2 sequences are LNHNV and YYDKDF (reference sequence). The CDR3 sequence: CATTGTGFVNEQFF.

Here the CDR3 reads CASSRRADTEAFF. V is TRBV7-2 and J is TRBJ1-1; there is no DNA to check the TCRdb D call of TRBD1. Germline V gene sequence: CDR1 SGHTA, CDR2 FQGNSA. The CDR3 runs to 13 residues. The full variable domain, in which reference TRBV7-2 and TRBJ1-1 provide the parts outside the CDR3, is GAGVSQSPSNKVTEKGKDVELRCDPISGHTALYWYRQSLGQGLEFLIYFQGNSAPDKSGLPSDRFSAERTGGSVSTLTIQRTQQEDSAVYLCASSRRADTEAFFGQGTRLTVV.

The chain links TRBV5-1 to TRBJ2-7; TCRdb's D call, TRBD2, is unchecked because there is no DNA. The CDR3 extends over 14 amino acids. Germline CDR1 SGHRS, CDR2 YFSETQ. The CDR3 is CASSLQGLPYEQYF.

This rearrangement joins TRBV10-2 to TRBJ2-1; lacking DNA, the TRBD2 call made by TCRdb goes unchecked. Germline V gene data show CDR1 as WSHSY and CDR2 as SAAADI. The CDR3 spans 14 residues. CDR3 sequence reads: CASGAAGGLDEQFF.

The rearrangement links TRBV20-1 to TRBJ2-3. Germline V gene data show CDR1 as DFQATT and CDR2 as SNEGSKA (reference sequence). This CDR3 is built from 14 residues. CDR3 loop: CSAYSEPITDTQYF.

The chain employs TRBV7-9 and TRBJ1-2; TCRdb's D gene call, TRBD1, goes unchecked for lack of DNA. In germline, CDR1 is SEHNR, CDR2 FQNEAQ (reference sequence). CDR3 length equals 14 residues. The CDR3 here is CASSSDRRNYGYTF.

The V gene is TRBV29-1, the J gene TRBJ1-3. This CDR3 contains 15 residues. Germline CDR1 and CDR2: SQVTM and ANQGSEA. The CDR3 spells CSAHSGPLSGNTIYF. Complete variable domain (other parts from reference TRBV29-1 and TRBJ1-3): SAVISQKPSRDICQRGTSLTIQCQVDSQVTMMFWYRQQPGQSLTLIATANQGSEATYESGFVIDKFPISRPNLTFSTLTVSNMSPEDSSIYLCSAHSGPLSGNTIYFGEGSWLTVV.